This T cell receptor (beta chain) was captured in a study of T-cell reconstitution after alpha-beta-depleted transplantation in children. Study observations and caveats: Alpha-beta T cells about two months after transplant reportedly derived from several hundred expanded graft clones.

During its preparation, the TCRbeta library received unique molecular identifiers. TCRdb fed the PCR reads into MiXCR, producing one record per CDR3 protein. The top ten hold 35% to 45% of the sample, which has tens of thousands of distinct CDR3 sequences, about 47% seen once. Per the germline V gene, CDR1 is SGHTA and CDR2 is FQGNSA. With 11 bases removed from V and 4 bases from J, the gap between germline ends came to 19 bases. The CDR3 is 14 residues long. Details on this clonotype: Its antigen is still unknown.

The rearrangement links TRBV7-2 to TRBJ2-3; weak D call: TRBD2 (6 bases). The receptor was isolated from a boy in the first two years of life with SCID, due to receive a stem cell transplant. The sample was peripheral blood, taken before TCRalphabeta/CD19-depleted stem cell transplant. CDR3 DNA sequence: TGTGCCGGAGGTGTTGGGGGGACTCCAGATACGCAGTATTTT. Amino acids: CAGGVGGTPDTQYF. Variable domain in full (rest from reference TRBV7-2 and TRBJ2-3): GAGVSQSPSNKVTEKGKDVELRCDPISGHTALYWYRQSLGQGLEFLIYFQGNSAPDKSGLPSDRFSAERTGGSVSTLTIQRTQQEDSAVYLCAGGVGGTPDTQYFGPGTRLTVL.